These T cell receptor beta chains were read from a single sample in a study of cytomegalovirus exposure and HLA in healthy donors. The data were produced by immunoSEQ multiplex PCR, yet TCRdb's version contains in-frame clones alone and is incomplete. The sample includes some 130,000 clones, 75% to 85% of them seen just once. The sequencing input was PBMCs. The receptors were gathered from a man in his forties or fifties in good health and CMV-seronegative. CDR3s include the opening cysteine and the closing phenylalanine or tryptophan. A D gene is named only where the DNA matches it firmly. Not all rows give a size; the values are once, few, many and, for expanded clones, a class.

D gene	V gene	clone size	J gene	CDR3 DNA	CDR3 protein
-	TRBV21-1	few	TRBJ1-1	TGTGCCAGCATTGGAGGATGGGCTTTCTTT	CASIGGWAFF
-	TRBV25-1	-	TRBJ2-5	TGTGCCAGCAGTGACAGAGGTCAGGGTCGGGAGTACTTC	CASSDRGQGREYF
TRBD2	TRBV19	-	TRBJ2-1	TGTGCCAGTAGTACACGCCTGCGGGGGGGCCTAGATGAGCAGTTCTTC	CASSTRLRGGLDEQFF
-	TRBV6-1	-	TRBJ2-7	TGTGCCAGCAGCTGGGACACGCGTTACGAGCAGTACTTC	CASSWDTRYEQYF
TRBD1	TRBV6-6	-	TRBJ2-7	TGTGCCACTTCGTGGTCAGACAGGGTCTACGAGCAGTACTTC	CATSWSDRVYEQYF
-	TRBV7-6	few	TRBJ1-5	TGTGCCAGCAGGGCCTCCCAGGGGAAGCCCCAGCATTTT	CASRASQGKPQHF
TRBD2	TRBV4-1	once	TRBJ2-6	TGCGCCAGCAGCCCCGGACTAGCGTACGGATCTGGGGCCAACGTCCTGACTTTC	CASSPGLAYGSGANVLTF
-	TRBV30	-	TRBJ1-3	TGTGCCTGGAGGGCAGGGAATGGAAACACCATATATTTT	CAWRAGNGNTIYF
TRBD2	TRBV5-1	-	TRBJ2-5	TGCGCCAGCAGTTACGGACTAGCGGGGGGAGAGACCCAGTACTTC	CASSYGLAGGETQYF
-	TRBV19	-	TRBJ1-1	TGTGCCAGTAGTATGGGCAGCCCGAACACTGAAGCTTTCTTT	CASSMGSPNTEAFF
-	TRBV11-2	-	TRBJ1-2	TGTGCCAGCAGCTTAGTAGCGGGAGGTGGCTACACCTTC	CASSLVAGGGYTF
-	TRBV4-1	-	TRBJ2-1	TGCGCCAGCAGCCAAGTAGTAGGGGGAAGCTCCTACAATGAGCAGTTCTTC	CASSQVVGGSSYNEQFF
-	TRBV4-1	few	TRBJ2-5	TGCGCCAGCAGCCAAGATTCGCCAGGGCAAGAGACCCAGTACTTC	CASSQDSPGQETQYF
-	TRBV19	-	TRBJ2-2	TGTGCCAGCCAGACACAGGGTATCTCCGGGGAGCTGTTTTTT	CASQTQGISGELFF
TRBD1	TRBV5-1	few	TRBJ2-1	TGCGCCAGCACCGCGGCAGGGGGCAATGAGCAGTTCTTC	CASTAAGGNEQFF
TRBD1	TRBV19	-	TRBJ2-2	TGTGCCAGTAGTATTACAGGGGGCTTCACCGGGGAGCTGTTTTTT	CASSITGGFTGELFF
-	TRBV2	-	TRBJ1-2	TGTGCCAGCAGGGATACAGGGTGGGACTATGGCTACACCTTC	CASRDTGWDYGYTF
TRBD2	TRBV4-2	-	TRBJ2-3	TGTGCCAGCAGCCTACAGACTAGCGGCATCACAGATACGCAGTATTTT	CASSLQTSGITDTQYF
TRBD1	TRBV19	-	TRBJ1-5	TGTGCCAGTAGTATGTGGGGCAGGGGGATTGGTCAGCCCCAGCATTTT	CASSMWGRGIGQPQHF
TRBD2	TRBV4-1	few	TRBJ2-4	TGCGCCAGCAGCCAAGAATCGATTAGCGGGGGACCCCTAGCCAAAAACATTCAGTACTTC	CASSQESISGGPLAKNIQYF
-	TRBV14	-	TRBJ2-7	TGTGCCAGCAGGCGAGACAGCTACGAGCAGTACTTC	CASRRDSYEQYF
TRBD1	TRBV5-1	-	TRBJ2-1	TGCGCCAGCAGCTTGGGGACAGGGATAAGCAATGAGCAGTTCTTC	CASSLGTGISNEQFF
TRBD2	TRBV4-1	-	TRBJ2-2	TGCGCCAGCAGCCAAGATATGGCCAGCGGGGGGAACACCGGGGAGCTGTTTTTT	CASSQDMASGGNTGELFF
-	TRBV30	-	TRBJ2-7	TGTGCCTGGACGGCCGGGTCCGAGCAGTACTTC	CAWTAGSEQYF
TRBD1	TRBV29-1	-	TRBJ2-2	TGCAGCGCCGATGACAGGGAGAACACCGGGGAGCTGTTTTTT	CSADDRENTGELFF
-	TRBV29-1	-	TRBJ2-7	TGCAGCGTCCGGCACAGGGGGGGGTACGAGCAGTACTTC	CSVRHRGGYEQYF
-	TRBV6-1	-	TRBJ1-3	TGTGCCAGCAGTGAAGCCGTAGGGGGAGACACCATATATTTT	CASSEAVGGDTIYF
TRBD2	TRBV2	-	TRBJ2-5	TGTGCCAGCAGTGCCAACTTCGGGGGGGGGCAAGAGACCCAGTACTTC	CASSANFGGGQETQYF
-	TRBV9	-	TRBJ2-5	TGTGCCAGCAGCGCCCACTACCAAGAGACCCAGTACTTC	CASSAHYQETQYF
-	TRBV5-4	-	TRBJ2-2	TGTGCCAGCAGCTTTCAGAGGATGGATCGAGCCGGGGAGCTGTTTTTT	CASSFQRMDRAGELFF
TRBD1	TRBV10-2	-	TRBJ1-1	TGCGCCAGCAGTGAGTCGGTGGGACAGTTTGAAGCTTTCTTT	CASSESVGQFEAFF
-	TRBV6-5	-	TRBJ2-7	TGTGCCAGCAGTTTACAGGGTTCCTACGAGCAGTACTTC	CASSLQGSYEQYF
TRBD1	TRBV7-8	once	TRBJ2-7	TGTGCCAGCAGCTTAAGGACAGGGGCCCAATACGAGCAGTACTTC	CASSLRTGAQYEQYF
-	TRBV6-1	-	TRBJ1-5	TGTGCCAGCCGGACAGATGGGATCGGCGGTCAGCCCCAGCATTTT	CASRTDGIGGQPQHF
-	TRBV5-4	once	TRBJ2-5	TGTGCCAGCAGCTTGGGAGGCGGGCGAGAGACCCAGTACTTC	CASSLGGGRETQYF
-	TRBV30	-	TRBJ1-3	TGTGCCTGGAAAGGGAGGGTGGCTGGAAACACCATATATTTT	CAWKGRVAGNTIYF
TRBD2	TRBV6-5	-	TRBJ2-7	TGTGCCAGCAGTTACTCCCCCAGGGAGGGTTACGAGCAGTACTTC	CASSYSPREGYEQYF
-	TRBV5-8	-	TRBJ1-1	TGTGCCAGCACCATACTGGTGAACACTGAAGCTTTCTTT	CASTILVNTEAFF
-	TRBV7-2	-	TRBJ1-1	TGTGCCAGCAGCTTAGCTCAGGTGGGGAGGACTGAAGCTTTCTTT	CASSLAQVGRTEAFF
TRBD1	TRBV7-9	-	TRBJ2-5	TGTGCCAGCAGCATAGGGGTTGGGACAGGAGCTCGAGAGACCCAGTACTTC	CASSIGVGTGARETQYF
TRBD2	TRBV5-1	-	TRBJ2-1	TGCGCCAGCAGCTTGGGGGGGGGTTCCTACAATGAGCAGTTCTTC	CASSLGGGSYNEQFF
-	TRBV4-1	-	TRBJ1-1	TGCGCCAGCAGCCAAGCCGGAGGTCCTGCGAACACTGAAGCTTTCTTT	CASSQAGGPANTEAFF
TRBD1	TRBV7-6	-	TRBJ1-6	TGTGCCAGCAGCTTTACAGGGGATAATTCACCCCTCCACTTT	CASSFTGDNSPLHF
TRBD1	TRBV2	-	TRBJ2-7	TGTGCCAGCAGTTACAGGGGGCAAGAGCAGTACTTC	CASSYRGQEQYF
TRBD2	TRBV10-3	-	TRBJ2-1	TGTGCCATCAGTGAGTCGGGCGGGGGTGCCTACAATGAGCAGTTCTTC	CAISESGGGAYNEQFF
-	TRBV5-1	once	TRBJ1-1	TGCGCCAGCAGCATCCTACGGGGTGAGGGTGCTTTCTTT	CASSILRGEGAFF
-	TRBV10-3	-	TRBJ2-7	TGTGCCATCAGTCCTGGGGGGGGCCACGAGCAGTACTTC	CAISPGGGHEQYF
TRBD1	TRBV19	-	TRBJ1-1	TGTGCCAGTAGTATTGGGGGTCTACAGGGGGCAGCTTTCTTT	CASSIGGLQGAAFF
TRBD2	TRBV5-1	-	TRBJ2-7	TGCGCCAGCAGCTTCCCGGGAGGCCTCGAGCAGTACTTC	CASSFPGGLEQYF
TRBD1	TRBV27	-	TRBJ2-1	TGTGCCAGCAGTTGGGGGACAGGTCATGAGCAGTTCTTC	CASSWGTGHEQFF
-	TRBV4-1	-	TRBJ1-2	TGCGCCAGCAGCCAAGAATGGGCAACCTTCTATGGCTACACCTTC	CASSQEWATFYGYTF